The present TCR beta chain was sequenced within a study of blood T cells in healthy people across ages. V lost 0 bases and J lost 5; bases outside the gene matches: 4. Per germline, CDR1 MGHRA and CDR2 YSYEKL. The CDR3 has 15 amino acids. It was with a sample-barcoded 5' primer and a J-beta primer mix that a second PCR of about 7 to 12 cycles was run. In TCRdb, the 5' RACE reads were re-called with MiXCR into one record per CDR3 protein. The table shows 650,000 to 950,000 distinct CDR3 sequences, with around two fifths occurring only once. This clonotype was counted a few times. The TCR originated in a man aged 55 to 70 in good health. The sequenced material came from blood. This rearrangement joins TRBV4-1 to TRBJ2-5; 9 bases map to TRBD1. The CDR3 bases are TGCGCCAGCAGCCAAGAACAGGGGGCGCGGGAGACCCAGTACTTC. Its translation: CASSQEQGARETQYF.